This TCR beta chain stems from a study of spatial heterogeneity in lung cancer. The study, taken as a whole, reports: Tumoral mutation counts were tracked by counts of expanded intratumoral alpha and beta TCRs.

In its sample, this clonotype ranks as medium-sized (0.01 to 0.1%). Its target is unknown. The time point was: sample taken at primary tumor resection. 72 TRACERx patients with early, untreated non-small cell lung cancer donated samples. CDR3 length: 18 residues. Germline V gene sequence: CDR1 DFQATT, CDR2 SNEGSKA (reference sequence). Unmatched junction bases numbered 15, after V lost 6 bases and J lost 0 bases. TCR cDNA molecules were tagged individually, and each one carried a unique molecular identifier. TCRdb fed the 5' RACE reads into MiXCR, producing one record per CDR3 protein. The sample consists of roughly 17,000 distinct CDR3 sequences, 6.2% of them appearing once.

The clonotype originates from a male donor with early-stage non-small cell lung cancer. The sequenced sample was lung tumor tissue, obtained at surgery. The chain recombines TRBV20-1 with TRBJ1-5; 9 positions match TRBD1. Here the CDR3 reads CSAGNRDRVTTSNQPQHF. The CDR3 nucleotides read TGCAGTGCAGGAAACCGGGACAGGGTTACCACTAGCAATCAGCCCCAGCATTTT.